This T cell receptor (beta chain) was retrieved from a study of OX40 agonist ivuxolimab in advanced cancers. Study information: Cohort: about 82% men, mean age roughly 60, aged about 23 to 80.

It was autoimmune disease history or systemic immunosuppression that excluded patients. Data came from immunoSEQ multiplex PCR; TCRdb stores just in-frame clones and leaves some out. The top ten hold nearly 8.5% of the sample, which has some 70,000 clones, more than 80% seen once. Regarding this clone: What it binds is unknown.

General study points: CD8+ T cells were the subset that, on average, had more expanded clones than CD4+.

Germline assignment: CDR1 ENHRY and CDR2 SYGVKD. V gave up 10 bases and J gave up 5 bases; unmatched junction bases: 5. This CDR3 has 11 amino acids. The TCR sequence derives from an adult with an advanced solid tumor such as melanoma, head and neck, liver or kidney cancer. The V gene is TRBV10-3, the J gene TRBJ2-7; 7 positions agree with TRBD1. Sequences were derived from CD4+ or CD8+ T cells sorted from blood, sampled in a trial of the OX40 agonist ivuxolimab. CDR3: CATTGNNEQYF. CDR3 coding DNA: TGTGCCACGACAGGGAACAACGAGCAGTACTTC.